A selection of T cell receptor beta chains follows, all from one sample in a study of T cells in localized non-small cell lung cancer. Measured with immunoSEQ multiplex PCR; TCRdb has only the in-frame clones, and not every one. Among fewer than 2,500 clones, roughly 36% were seen once, and the ten largest hold about 7%. The sample in question was lung tumor tissue, obtained before any cancer treatment. All receptors derive from a man between 40 and 70 years old with stage I lung adenocarcinoma. The CDR3 runs from the conserved cysteine through the conserved F or W. D genes are given only for firm matches. The size field is filled for only some rows; it gives once, few, many or a size class.

J	D	length	size	V	DNA	CDR3
TRBJ2-3	-	13	-	TRBV28	TGTGCCAGCAGTCGTCAGGGCCCAGATACGCAGTATTTT	CASSRQGPDTQYF
TRBJ1-1	-	13	medium-sized	TRBV6-8	TGTGCCAGCAGATACGACTGGAACACTGAAGCTTTCTTT	CASRYDWNTEAFF
TRBJ1-3	-	15	few	TRBV11-3	TGTGCCAGCAGTCCCTCATCGGCCGTCGGAAACACCATATATTTT	CASSPSSAVGNTIYF
TRBJ2-5	TRBD2	16	-	TRBV28	TGTGCCAGCACGGGACTAGCGGGGATAAACCAAGAGACCCAGTACTTC	CASTGLAGINQETQYF
TRBJ2-3	TRBD2	18	-	TRBV28	TGTGCCAACAGTTTATTCGGAGGAGGGCGGGGGGGCACAGATACGCAGTATTTT	CANSLFGGGRGGTDTQYF
TRBJ1-1	TRBD1	16	few	TRBV9	TGTGCCAGCAGCGTAGGGAACAGGGGCCCGACCACTGAAGCTTTCTTT	CASSVGNRGPTTEAFF
TRBJ1-1	-	12	few	TRBV30	TGTGCCGGGGGGCAGATGAACACTGAAGCTTTCTTT	CAGGQMNTEAFF
TRBJ2-7	TRBD1	16	-	TRBV5-1	TGCGCCAGCAGCCGGGCCATGGGACAGGGTTATAACGAGCAGTACTTC	CASSRAMGQGYNEQYF
TRBJ1-3	-	15	-	TRBV9	TGTGCCAGCAGTGAATTAAGTGGTTCTGGAAACACCATATATTTT	CASSELSGSGNTIYF
TRBJ2-3	-	17	few	TRBV12-2	TGTGCAAGTCGCTTAGACGGAGGGCGCGTAGCCACAGATACGCAGTATTTT	CASRLDGGRVATDTQYF
TRBJ1-1	TRBD1	12	few	TRBV9	TGTGCCAGCAGCTCGGGACAGGGGGATGCTTTCTTT	CASSSGQGDAFF
TRBJ1-1	-	13	-	TRBV30	TGTGCCTGGAGGCAGAGCTCGAACACTGAAGCTTTCTTT	CAWRQSSNTEAFF
TRBJ2-5	-	14	-	TRBV5-1	TGCGCCAGCAGCCTGGAGGGGGGCCGGGAGACCCAGTACTTC	CASSLEGGRETQYF
TRBJ1-1	TRBD1	13	medium-sized	TRBV6-8	TGTGCCAGCAGTTACTCTGGACAGGAGGTAGCTTTCTTT	CASSYSGQEVAFF
TRBJ2-4	-	19	-	TRBV12-1	TGTGCCAGCAGCTCCAGATATCCCTCCAGGGTGGAGGCCAAAAACATTCAGTACTTC	CASSSRYPSRVEAKNIQYF
TRBJ1-5	-	15	-	TRBV19	TGTGCCAGCTCAGAAAGGGGCAGCCTTAATCAGCCCCAGCATTTT	CASSERGSLNQPQHF
TRBJ1-6	-	15	-	TRBV18	TGTGCCAGCTCACCAAGGAGCTCCTATAATTCACCCCTCCACTTT	CASSPRSSYNSPLHF